The 21 T cell receptor beta chains below all came from one sample that was sequenced in a study of shared clonotypes between healthy human individuals. Assay used: immunoSEQ multiplex PCR; TCRdb lists only in-frame clones, some missing. The table has about 680,000 clones, around 67% seen once. Sequencing was carried out using memory CD4+ T cells sorted from blood. Indicated subset: CD45RA-negative fraction. The receptors come from a young woman in good health.

This clone was picked up a small number of times. The genes are TRBV2 and TRBJ2-7; 11 positions match TRBD2. The CDR3 is 14 amino acids. Germline values: CDR1 SNHLY, CDR2 FYNNEI. Trimming cost V 7 bases and J 6 bases; bases outside gene matches: 8. CDR3 coding DNA: TGTGCCAGCAACCTACTAGCGGGAGTGGCCGAGCAGTACTTC. Translation: CASNLLAGVAEQYF.

CDR3 sequence reads: CASSSRDGTATKQYF. The CDR3 coding sequence is TGCGCCAGCAGCTCTAGGGACGGAACCGCTACGAAGCAGTACTTC. The chain recombines TRBV5-1 with TRBJ2-7, with D possibly being TRBD1 or TRBD2 (5 bases each). The V gene lost 3 bases and the J gene lost 8 bases, with 21 bases spanning the gap. Germline V gives CDR1 SGHRS, CDR2 YFSETQ. CDR3 size: 15 residues.

V usage is TRBV25-1 and J usage is TRBJ2-4, with TRBD1 matching over 7 bases. V was pared by 5 bases and J by 3 bases, with 13 bases of the junction left unmatched. This CDR3 is built from 17 residues. Germline lookup yields CDR1 MGHDK and CDR2 SYGVNS. As DNA, the CDR3 is TGTGCCAGCAGTTCTCGGATATCGCAGGGGGACAAAAACATTCAGTACTTC. Translating gives CASSSRISQGDKNIQYF.

This clone appeared a single time. This chain connects TRBV11-3 to TRBJ2-1; maybe TRBD2 (5 bases). V lost 2 bases and J 0 bases, leaving 8 bases between the germline ends. Per the germline V gene, CDR1 is SGHNT and CDR2 is YENEEA. The CDR3 contains 15 residues. The CDR3 DNA reads TGTGCCAGCAGCTTAAGAGGGAGCTCCTACAATGAGCAGTTCTTC. It is translated as CASSLRGSSYNEQFF.

The chain is built from TRBV28 and TRBJ1-1, with 7 nucleotides matching TRBD1. This CDR3 contains 13 residues. J was trimmed by 5 bases and V by 2 bases; bases with no gene match: 2. CDR1 MDHEN and CDR2 SYDVKM come from the germline V gene. The CDR3 nucleotides read TGTGCCAGCAGTTTAGGGACAGCGACTGAAGCTTTCTTT. It yields the protein CASSLGTATEAFF. The whole variable domain, filled in from reference TRBV28 and TRBJ1-1, reads DVKVTQSSRYLVKRTGEKVFLECVQDMDHENMFWYRQDPGLGLRLIYFSYDVKMKEKGDIPEGYSVSREKKERFSLILESASTNQTSMYLCASSLGTATEAFFGQGTRLTVV.

The CDR3 DNA is TGCGCCAGCTGGGCTAGCGGGAGCTATGAGCAGTTCTTC. This encodes CASWASGSYEQFF. This chain uses TRBV5-1 with TRBJ2-1, with 10 bases lining up with TRBD2. The J segment lost 8 bases and the V segment lost 7 bases, leaving 6 bases of the junction unmatched. The germline gives CDR1 SGHRS, CDR2 YFSETQ. The CDR3 has 13 residues. Using reference TRBV5-1 and TRBJ2-1 for the parts outside the CDR3, the full variable domain is KAGVTQTPRYLIKTRGQQVTLSCSPISGHRSVSWYQQTPGQGLQFLFEYFSETQRNKGNFPGRFSGRQFSNSRSEMNVSTLELGDSALYLCASWASGSYEQFFGPGTRLTVL.

The gene calls are TRBV28 and TRBJ1-2; no reliable D call. Germline V gene data show CDR1 as MDHEN and CDR2 as SYDVKM. This CDR3 comprises 13 residues. The V end was cut by 5 bases, the J end by 7 bases, with 14 bases between. The CDR3 nucleotides are TGTGCCAGCAGTCCATATCGGAGTACTGGCTACACCTTC. As protein: CASSPYRSTGYTF.

This clone has just a few counts. This chain links TRBV19 with TRBJ2-7; 7 positions agree with TRBD1. The germline gives CDR1 LNHDA, CDR2 SQIVND (reference sequence). The length of the CDR3 is 15 residues. After removal of 7 bases from V and 1 base from J, the junction contained 10 bases not matched to a gene. This CDR3 reads CASKLQGTVSYEQYF. DNA for the CDR3: TGTGCCAGTAAGCTTCAAGGGACAGTTTCCTACGAGCAGTACTTC.

This clone turned up a few times. The rearrangement joins TRBV30 to TRBJ2-1; D gene uncertain. Deletions cut 5 bases from V and 12 bases from J, with 8 bases between. CDR1 is GTSNPN and CDR2 is SVGIG in the germline V gene (reference sequence). The length of the CDR3 is 9 residues. This CDR3 is CAWGLGQFF. The CDR3 DNA sequence: TGTGCCTGGGGGCTGGGGCAGTTCTTC.

This clone has just one count. CDR3 DNA: TGTGCCAGCAGTGACGGGGCAGACGAGCAGTACTTC. Encoded protein: CASSDGADEQYF. The chain joins TRBV6-4 to TRBJ2-7, with D tentatively TRBD1 (5 bases). The CDR3 is 12 residues long. V lost 2 bases and J lost 5, with 7 bases in between. Germline V gives CDR1 MRHNA, CDR2 SNTAGT.

For this clone: This is likely an artifact of a read error, given a far larger clone one base away. Within the sample, other DNA sequences also encode this same CDR3. The chain joins TRBV27 to TRBJ1-2; D perhaps matches TRBD1 (6 bases). The CDR3 extends over 15 amino acids. Germline assignment: CDR1 MNHEY and CDR2 SMNVEV (reference sequence). The CDR3 is CASSPTQGSFFGYTF. CDR3 sequence (DNA): TGTGCTAGCAGTCCTACACAGGGTTCGTTCTTTGGCTACACCTTC.

This clone was detected once. This sequence joins TRBV11-2 and TRBJ1-5; D might be TRBD1 (5 bases). Looked up from germline, CDR1 is SGHAT and CDR2 is FQNNGV. Trimming removed 1 base at V and 6 bases at J, with 10 bases between. The CDR3 covers 14 residues. Here the CDR3 DNA reads TGTGCCAGCAGCTTAGGGGGGGGAGGTCAGCCCCAGCATTTT. The encoded protein is CASSLGGGGQPQHF.

The chain has TRBV5-1 and TRBJ2-3; D possibly corresponds to TRBD1 (5 bases). V was clipped by 7 bases and J by 0 bases, with 15 bases between them. Per the germline V gene, CDR1 is SGHRS and CDR2 is YFSETQ. The CDR3 sequence is 15 residues long. CDR3 bases: TGCGCCAGCTGCGTGGGGCAGGGTAGCACAGATACGCAGTATTTT. As protein: CASCVGQGSTDTQYF.

This clone was observed a few times. Here the CDR3 DNA reads TGTGCCAGCAGCTTCAAGGGGGCGGATAATGAAAAACTGTTTTTT. Protein: CASSFKGADNEKLFF. This chain links TRBV5-6 with TRBJ1-4, with 7 bases aligning to TRBD1. This CDR3 has 15 amino acids. V gave up 2 bases and J gave up 4 bases; unmatched junction bases: 5. The V gene's germline CDR1 is SGHDT and CDR2 YYEEEE. Full variable domain (rest looked up from reference TRBV5-6 and TRBJ1-4): DAGVTQSPTHLIKTRGQQVTLRCSPKSGHDTVSWYQQALGQGPQFIFQYYEEEERQRGNFPDRFSGHQFPNYSSELNVNALLLGDSALYLCASSFKGADNEKLFFGSGTQLSVL.

This sequence joins TRBV20-1 and TRBJ2-3; D uncertain. V was cut by 2 bases and J by 7 bases, with 4 bases left in between. Germline V gene data show CDR1 as DFQATT and CDR2 as SNEGSKA (reference sequence). The CDR3 totals 10 residues. In DNA form, the CDR3 reads TGCAGTGCTAGAAAACATACGCAGTATTTT. It specifies CSARKHTQYF.

The gene calls are TRBV29-1 and TRBJ2-7; maybe TRBD2 (6 bases). The CDR3 runs to 12 residues. V was cut by 4 bases and J by 5 bases, with 12 bases left in between. Germline values: CDR1 SQVTM, CDR2 ANQGSEA. CDR3 DNA: TGCAGCGTTGGAGGAGGGGTTGACGAGCAGTACTTC. This sequence encodes CSVGGGVDEQYF.

As to this clone: This specimen includes other DNA sequences encoding the same CDR3. This chain connects TRBV28 to TRBJ2-1, with a weak D call TRBD2 (6 bases). The CDR3 covers 13 residues. The germline V gene has CDR1 MDHEN and CDR2 SYDVKM. V was cut by 6 bases and J by 3 bases, with 9 bases left in between. DNA of the CDR3: TGTGCCAGCAGCTCCGGGGGCTACAATGAGCAGTTCTTC. It specifies CASSSGGYNEQFF.

J is TRBJ1-2 and V is TRBV2; possible D gene TRBD1, 5 bases. With 0 bases removed from V and 5 bases from J, the gap between germline ends came to 13 bases. Looked up from germline, CDR1 is SNHLY and CDR2 is FYNNEI. The CDR3 covers 15 residues. CDR3 coding DNA: TGTGCCAGCAGTGAAGCGGGGGTTTATCTATATGGCTACACCTTC. This gives the protein CASSEAGVYLYGYTF.

V gene TRBV5-8 combines with J gene TRBJ2-3, with TRBD1 as a possible D gene (6 bases). The CDR3 consists of 14 residues. CDR1 is SGHTS, CDR2 YDEGEE, per germline. V lost 6 bases and J lost 6, with 17 bases in between. The CDR3 DNA sequence: TGTGCCAGCACCCCGACTGTAGGGGGTGATACGCAGTATTTT. This translates into CASTPTVGGDTQYF.

The chain joins TRBV18 to TRBJ1-2; 9 nucleotides align to TRBD1. CDR1 is KGHSH, CDR2 LQKENI, per germline. This CDR3 is 14 amino acids long. Germline trimming cut 3 bases from V and 8 bases from J; bases unmatched to any gene: 7. CDR3 DNA: TGTGCCAGCTCACCCGAACAGGGGGCTGGGGGCTACACCTTC. It codes for CASSPEQGAGGYTF.

A few counts support this clone. The rearrangement links TRBV6-1 to TRBJ1-4; possible D gene TRBD1, 5 bases. The V and J ends lost 4 bases and 4 bases respectively, with 13 bases between them. Germline V gives CDR1 MNHNS, CDR2 SASEGT. The CDR3 covers 15 residues. This CDR3 reads CASSVGWGGNEKLFF. DNA of the CDR3: TGTGCCAGCAGTGTCGGATGGGGCGGTAATGAAAAACTGTTTTTT.